This T cell receptor (beta chain) was recorded in a study of blood T cells in healthy people across ages. The second PCR ran roughly 7 to 12 cycles with a sample-barcoded 5' primer and J-beta primers. Each of the samples gave a minimum of 3 million paired-end reads that contained CDR3. TCRdb itself ran the 5' RACE reads through MiXCR, one entry per CDR3 protein. The data contain approximately 900,000 distinct CDR3 sequences, roughly 52% of them seen just once; the ten biggest clones take up 10% to 15%. This clonotype was recorded a few times. Germline V gene data show CDR1 as DFQATT and CDR2 as SNEGSKA (reference sequence). Trimming pared 3 bases from V and 4 bases from J, leaving 16 bases between. The CDR3 consists of 14 residues. Peripheral blood from each donor was collected in a volume of 8 to 10 milliliters.

The source of this sequence is a man aged 30 to 45 in good health. The V gene is TRBV20-1, the J gene TRBJ2-7, with D perhaps matching TRBD1 (5 bases). The sequencing input was blood. CDR3 in amino acids: CSARTAGNGYEQYF. CDR3 bases: TGCAGTGCTAGGACGGCAGGGAATGGATACGAGCAGTACTTC.